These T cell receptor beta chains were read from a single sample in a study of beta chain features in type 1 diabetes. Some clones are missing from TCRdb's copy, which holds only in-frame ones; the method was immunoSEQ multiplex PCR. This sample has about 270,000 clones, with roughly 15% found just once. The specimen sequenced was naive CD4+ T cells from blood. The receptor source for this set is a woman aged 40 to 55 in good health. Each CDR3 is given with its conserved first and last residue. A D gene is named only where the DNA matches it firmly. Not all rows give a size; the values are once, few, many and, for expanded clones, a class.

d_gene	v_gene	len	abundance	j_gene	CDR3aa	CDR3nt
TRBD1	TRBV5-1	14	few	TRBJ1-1	CASKLGQVDTEAFF	TGCGCCAGCAAACTCGGACAGGTGGACACTGAAGCTTTCTTT
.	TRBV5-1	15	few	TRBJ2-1	CASSLGGDSYNEQFF	TGCGCCAGCAGCTTAGGAGGAGACTCCTACAATGAGCAGTTCTTC
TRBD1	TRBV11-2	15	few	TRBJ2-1	CASSNRDRDYNEQFF	TGTGCCAGCAGCAACCGGGACAGGGACTACAATGAGCAGTTCTTC
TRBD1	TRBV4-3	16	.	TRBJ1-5	CASSLGQGPSNQPQHF	TGCGCCAGCAGCCTTGGACAGGGACCCTCCAATCAGCCCCAGCATTTT
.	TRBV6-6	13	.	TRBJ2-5	CASSYGAPETQYF	TGTGCCAGCAGTTATGGGGCACCAGAGACCCAGTACTTC
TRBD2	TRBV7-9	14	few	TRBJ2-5	CASSPRSGGETQYF	TGTGCCAGCAGCCCTCGCTCGGGGGGTGAGACCCAGTACTTC
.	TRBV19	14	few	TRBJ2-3	CASSIDLSTDTQYF	TGTGCCAGTAGTATAGATCTCAGTACAGATACGCAGTATTTT
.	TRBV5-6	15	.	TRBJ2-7	CASSLVNRLSYEQYF	TGTGCCAGCAGCTTGGTTAACAGGTTGTCCTACGAGCAGTACTTC
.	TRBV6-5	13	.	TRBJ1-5	CASSSRGVQPQHF	TGTGCCAGCAGTTCGCGGGGGGTTCAGCCCCAGCATTTT
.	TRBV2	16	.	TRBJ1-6	CASSLEQASNNSPLHF	TGTGCCAGCAGCCTTGAACAGGCTTCGAATAATTCACCCCTCCACTTT
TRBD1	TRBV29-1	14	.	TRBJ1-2	CSVSPMDRGKGYTF	TGCAGCGTTTCCCCCATGGACAGGGGGAAGGGCTACACCTTC
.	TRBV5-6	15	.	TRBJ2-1	CASSLTRSSYNEQFF	TGTGCCAGCAGCTTGACACGGAGCTCCTACAATGAGCAGTTCTTC
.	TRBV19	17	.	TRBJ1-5	CASSIGPLGQRNQPQHF	TGTGCCAGTAGTATAGGGCCTTTGGGGCAAAGGAATCAGCCCCAGCATTTT
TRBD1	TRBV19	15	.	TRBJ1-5	CASSGDRASNQPQHF	TGTGCCAGTAGTGGAGACAGGGCCAGCAATCAGCCCCAGCATTTT
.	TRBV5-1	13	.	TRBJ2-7	CASSPRGRHEQYF	TGCGCCAGCAGCCCCCGAGGGCGGCACGAGCAGTACTTC
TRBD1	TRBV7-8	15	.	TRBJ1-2	CASSLTGGLSGGYTF	TGTGCCAGCAGCTTGACAGGGGGATTATCGGGCGGCTACACCTTC
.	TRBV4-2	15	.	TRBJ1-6	CASSQEGQPNSPLHF	TGTGCCAGCAGCCAAGAGGGACAACCAAATTCACCCCTCCACTTT
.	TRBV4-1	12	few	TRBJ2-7	CASSSRDNEQYF	TGCGCCAGCAGCTCCCGGGACAACGAGCAGTACTTC
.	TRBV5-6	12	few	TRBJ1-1	CASSFQDTEAFF	TGTGCCAGCAGCTTCCAGGACACTGAAGCTTTCTTT
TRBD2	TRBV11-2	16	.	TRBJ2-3	CASSLPRGGREDTQYF	TGTGCCAGCAGCTTACCTCGGGGGGGCCGGGAAGATACGCAGTATTTT
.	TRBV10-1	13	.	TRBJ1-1	CASSEKGRTEAFF	TGCGCCAGCAGTGAGAAGGGGCGGACTGAAGCTTTCTTT
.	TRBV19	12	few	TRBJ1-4	CASNRFNEKLFF	TGTGCCAGTAACAGGTTTAATGAAAAACTGTTTTTT
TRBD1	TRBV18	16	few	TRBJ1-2	CASSPLPRQGDHGYTF	TGTGCCAGCTCACCTCTCCCGAGACAGGGTGATCATGGCTACACCTTC
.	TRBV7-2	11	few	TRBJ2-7	CASSLANEQYF	TGTGCCAGCAGCTTAGCCAACGAGCAGTACTTC
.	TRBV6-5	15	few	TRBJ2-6	CASSNRFSGANVLTF	TGTGCCAGCAGCAACAGGTTCTCTGGGGCCAACGTCCTGACTTTC
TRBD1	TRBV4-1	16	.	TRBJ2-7	CASSSSPTGPLYEQYF	TGCGCCAGCAGCTCCTCCCCGACAGGGCCGTTATACGAGCAGTACTTC
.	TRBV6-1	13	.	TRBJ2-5	CASGRTVKETQYF	TGTGCCAGCGGTAGGACAGTAAAAGAGACCCAGTACTTC
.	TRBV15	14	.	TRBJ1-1	CATSPGKTDGEAFF	TGTGCCACCAGCCCGGGAAAAACGGATGGTGAAGCTTTCTTT
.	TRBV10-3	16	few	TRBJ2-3	CAIRIKDFRFTDTQYF	TGTGCCATCAGGATAAAGGACTTTCGATTCACAGATACGCAGTATTTT
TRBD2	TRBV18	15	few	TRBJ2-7	CASSPSSGGPYEQYF	TGTGCCAGCTCACCCTCTAGCGGGGGCCCCTACGAGCAGTACTTC
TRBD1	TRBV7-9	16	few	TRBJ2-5	CASSLGTGGFQETQYF	TGTGCCAGCAGCTTAGGGACAGGGGGCTTCCAAGAGACCCAGTACTTC
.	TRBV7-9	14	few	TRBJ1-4	CASSSQGRGEKLFF	TGTGCCAGCAGCTCTCAGGGGCGAGGTGAAAAACTGTTTTTT
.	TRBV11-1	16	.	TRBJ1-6	CASSSRAGQARWPLHF	TGTGCCAGCAGCTCCAGGGCCGGGCAGGCGCGGTGGCCCCTCCACTTT
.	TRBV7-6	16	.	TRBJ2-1	CASSPGRGSSYNEQFF	TGTGCCAGCAGCCCAGGGCGGGGCAGCTCCTACAATGAGCAGTTCTTC
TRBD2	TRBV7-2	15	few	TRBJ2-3	CASSFRAGVADTQYF	TGTGCCAGCAGCTTCAGAGCGGGGGTGGCAGATACGCAGTATTTT
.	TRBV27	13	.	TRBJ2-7	CASRHWGAYEQYF	TGTGCCAGCAGACATTGGGGGGCCTACGAGCAGTACTTC
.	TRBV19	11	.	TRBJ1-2	CASSIRGGYTF	TGTGCCAGTAGTATAAGAGGGGGCTACACCTTC
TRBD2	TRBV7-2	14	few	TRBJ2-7	CASSLVSGGNEQYF	TGTGCCAGCAGCTTAGTTAGCGGGGGCAACGAGCAGTACTTC
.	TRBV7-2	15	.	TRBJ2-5	CASSLGGGPQETQYF	TGTGCCAGCAGCTTAGGAGGAGGCCCCCAAGAGACCCAGTACTTC